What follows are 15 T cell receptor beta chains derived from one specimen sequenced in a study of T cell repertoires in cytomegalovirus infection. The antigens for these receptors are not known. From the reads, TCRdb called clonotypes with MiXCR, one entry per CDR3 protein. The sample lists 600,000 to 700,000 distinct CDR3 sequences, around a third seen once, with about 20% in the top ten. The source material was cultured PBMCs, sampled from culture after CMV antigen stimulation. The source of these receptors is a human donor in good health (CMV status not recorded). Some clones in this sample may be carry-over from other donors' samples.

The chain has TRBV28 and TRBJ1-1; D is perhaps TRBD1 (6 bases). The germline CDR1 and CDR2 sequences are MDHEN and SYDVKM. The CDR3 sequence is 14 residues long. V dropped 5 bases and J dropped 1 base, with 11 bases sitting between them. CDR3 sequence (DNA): TGTGCCAGCAGTCTCTACAGGGAGAACACTGAAGCTTTCTTT. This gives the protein CASSLYRENTEAFF.

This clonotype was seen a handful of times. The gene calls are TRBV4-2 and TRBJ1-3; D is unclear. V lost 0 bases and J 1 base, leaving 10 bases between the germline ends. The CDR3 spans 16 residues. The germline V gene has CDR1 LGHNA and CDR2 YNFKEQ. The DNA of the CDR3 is TGTGCCAGCAGCCAAGATTATGCGGGGTCTGGAAACACCATATATTTT. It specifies CASSQDYAGSGNTIYF.

The CDR3 loop is CASSYSTARLASRIGSYEQYF. DNA for the CDR3: TGTGCCAGCAGTTACTCGACGGCAAGACTAGCGTCCCGAATTGGGTCCTACGAGCAGTACTTC. The chain recombines TRBV6-8 with TRBJ2-7; 8 nucleotides align to TRBD2. CDR1 is MNHGY, CDR2 SAAAGT, per germline. The length of the CDR3 is 21 residues. Trimming removed 0 bases from V and 1 base from J; junction bases left unmatched: 20.

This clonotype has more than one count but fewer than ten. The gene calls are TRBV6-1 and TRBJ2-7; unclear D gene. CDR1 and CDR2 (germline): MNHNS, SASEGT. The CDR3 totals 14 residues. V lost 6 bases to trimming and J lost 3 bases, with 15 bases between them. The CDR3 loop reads CASRAPAAVYEQYF. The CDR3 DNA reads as TGTGCCAGCAGAGCACCCGCGGCGGTCTACGAGCAGTACTTC.

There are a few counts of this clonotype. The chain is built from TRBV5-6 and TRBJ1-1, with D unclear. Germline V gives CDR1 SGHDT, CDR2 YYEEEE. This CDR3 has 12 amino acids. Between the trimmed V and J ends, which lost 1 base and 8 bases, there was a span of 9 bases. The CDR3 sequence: CASSLLGPEAFF. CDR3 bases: TGTGCCAGCAGCTTGTTGGGCCCCGAAGCTTTCTTT.

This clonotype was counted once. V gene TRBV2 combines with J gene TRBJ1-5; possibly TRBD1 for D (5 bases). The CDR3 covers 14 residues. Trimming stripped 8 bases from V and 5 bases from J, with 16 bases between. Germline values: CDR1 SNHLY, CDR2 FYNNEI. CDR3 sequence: CASGKGRAYQPQHF. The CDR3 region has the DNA TGTGCCAGCGGAAAGGGACGGGCATATCAGCCCCAGCATTTT.

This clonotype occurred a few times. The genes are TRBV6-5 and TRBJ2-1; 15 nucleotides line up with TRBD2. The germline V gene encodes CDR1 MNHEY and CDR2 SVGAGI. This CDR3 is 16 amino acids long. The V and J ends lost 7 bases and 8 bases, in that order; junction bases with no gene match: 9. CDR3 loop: CASIGLAGGPIHEQFF. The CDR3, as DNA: TGTGCCAGCATTGGACTAGCGGGAGGGCCGATCCATGAGCAGTTCTTC.

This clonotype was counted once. CDR3 nucleotide sequence: TGCAGCGGGGAACAGGGAGCGGAGACCCAGTACTTC. It yields the protein CSGEQGAETQYF. The gene calls are TRBV29-1 and TRBJ2-5; tentative D call: TRBD1 (6 bases). V gave up 7 bases and J gave up 5 bases, with 14 bases separating them. CDR3 length equals 12 residues. Germline values: CDR1 SQVTM, CDR2 ANQGSEA.

CDR3 coding DNA: TGTGCCAGCAGTCCAGGGGGATCGCGAGAAAAACTGTTTTTT. It is translated as CASSPGGSREKLFF. This chain joins TRBV28 and TRBJ1-4, with 7 bases aligning to TRBD1. Trimming cost V 5 bases and J 8 bases; bases outside gene matches: 8. The CDR3 is 14 amino acids. Per the germline V gene, CDR1 is MDHEN and CDR2 is SYDVKM.

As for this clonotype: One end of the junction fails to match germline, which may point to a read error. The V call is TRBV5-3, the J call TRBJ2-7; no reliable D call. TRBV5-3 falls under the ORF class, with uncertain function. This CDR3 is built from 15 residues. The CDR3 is CASSSGPRPNYEQYF. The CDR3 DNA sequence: TGTGCCAGCAGCTCCGGACCTCGGCCCAACTACGAGCAGTACTTC.

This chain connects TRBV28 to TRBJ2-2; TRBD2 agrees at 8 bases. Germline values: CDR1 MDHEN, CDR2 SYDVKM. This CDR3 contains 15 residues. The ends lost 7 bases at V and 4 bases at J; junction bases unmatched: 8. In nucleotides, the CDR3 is TGTGCCAGCACCTCGGGAGGGGAGGGCACCGGGGAGCTGTTTTTT. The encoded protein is CASTSGGEGTGELFF. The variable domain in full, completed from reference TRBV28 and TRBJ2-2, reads DVKVTQSSRYLVKRTGEKVFLECVQDMDHENMFWYRQDPGLGLRLIYFSYDVKMKEKGDIPEGYSVSREKKERFSLILESASTNQTSMYLCASTSGGEGTGELFFGEGSRLTVL.

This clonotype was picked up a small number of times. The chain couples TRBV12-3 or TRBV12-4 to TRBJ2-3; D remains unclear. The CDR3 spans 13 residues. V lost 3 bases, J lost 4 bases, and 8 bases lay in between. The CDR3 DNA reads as TGTGCCAGCAGTTTCTCTGGGGCAGATACGCAGTATTTT. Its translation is CASSFSGADTQYF.

The CDR3 region is CASSSPQRGSTDTQYF. In DNA form, the CDR3 reads TGTGCCAGCAGCTCCCCCCAGCGGGGAAGCACAGATACGCAGTATTTT. The chain employs TRBV5-4 and TRBJ2-3; TRBD2 matches at 7 bases. V lost 3 bases and J lost 0; bases outside the gene matches: 7. The germline V gene has CDR1 SGHNT and CDR2 YYREEE (reference sequence). This CDR3 spans 16 amino acids.

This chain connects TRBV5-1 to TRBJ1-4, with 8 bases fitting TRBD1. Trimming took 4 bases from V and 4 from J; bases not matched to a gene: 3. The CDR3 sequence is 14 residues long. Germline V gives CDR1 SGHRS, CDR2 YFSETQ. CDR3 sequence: CASSRQGFNEKLFF. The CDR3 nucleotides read TGCGCCAGCAGCCGACAGGGGTTTAATGAAAAACTGTTTTTT. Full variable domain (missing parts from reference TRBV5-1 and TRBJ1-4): KAGVTQTPRYLIKTRGQQVTLSCSPISGHRSVSWYQQTPGQGLQFLFEYFSETQRNKGNFPGRFSGRQFSNSRSEMNVSTLELGDSALYLCASSRQGFNEKLFFGSGTQLSVL.

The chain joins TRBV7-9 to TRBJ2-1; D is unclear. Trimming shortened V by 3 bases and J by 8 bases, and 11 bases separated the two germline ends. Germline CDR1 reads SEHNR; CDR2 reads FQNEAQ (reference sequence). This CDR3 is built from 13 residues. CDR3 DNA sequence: TGTGCCAGCAGCTTGGGTTTAATTTATGAGCAGTTCTTC. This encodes CASSLGLIYEQFF.